This TCR beta chain was sequenced for a study of T cells after yellow fever vaccination. Study-wide findings and caveats: One caveat is that FACS-sorted repertoires could contain abundant clonotypes contaminating from the bulk population. Booster samples showed a return of most primary-vaccination clones (roughly 96% CD4, approximately 90% CD8).

Trimming removed 7 bases from V and 6 bases from J, with 22 bases in between. Germline CDR1 and CDR2: MNHNS and SASEGT. The CDR3 runs to 16 residues. This clonotype occurred a few times. Its antigen is unknown. In making TCR cDNA, 5'RACE template switching added a universal primer site and UMIs to it. TCRdb passed the 5' RACE reads through MiXCR, listing each CDR3 protein once. The sample shows some 300,000 distinct CDR3 sequences, roughly 9% of them seen only once. The input for sequencing was CD4+ T cells sorted from PBMCs, taken 5 days after the yellow fever booster vaccination. This chain connects TRBV6-1 to TRBJ2-1, with D possibly matching TRBD2 (7 bases). The receptor comes from a man aged 18 to 30 who received the YFV17D yellow fever vaccine. CDR3 loop: CASIMTGLGGANEQFF. CDR3 DNA sequence: TGTGCCAGCATCATGACAGGCTTGGGGGGGGCCAATGAGCAGTTCTTC.